These 23 T cell receptor beta chains originate from one sample sequenced in a study of CD8+ T cells in alopecia areata. RNA, once extracted, was reverse transcribed into cDNA for use as the sequencing template. Some clones are missing from TCRdb's copy, which holds only in-frame ones; the method was immunoSEQ multiplex PCR. This sample yields 110,000 or so clones, of which about 61% are seen a single time; roughly 3.1% belongs to the top ten. Material for sequencing was CD4+ T cells sorted from blood. Receptor source: a human donor in good health.

The chain uses TRBV20-1 and TRBJ1-1; D might be TRBD1 (6 bases). Trimming took 6 bases from V and 6 from J, leaving 11 bases between them. In germline, CDR1 is DFQATT, CDR2 SNEGSKA (reference sequence). CDR3 size: 11 residues. CDR3 sequence reads: CSAPGVAEAFF. CDR3 in DNA: TGCAGTGCACCAGGGGTAGCTGAAGCTTTCTTT.

The chain employs TRBV25-1 and TRBJ1-3; D is unclear. The CDR3 is 16 residues long. Germline V lookup: CDR1 MGHDK, CDR2 SYGVNS. Deletions cut 1 base from V and 1 base from J, with 11 bases between. In DNA form, the CDR3 reads TGTGCCAGCAGTGAATCTGGTATTGGTTCTGGAAACACCATATATTTT. This encodes CASSESGIGSGNTIYF.

The table lists this clone with a few counts. The J gene is TRBJ2-1, the V gene TRBV6-5; possible D gene TRBD2, 6 bases. The V end lost 10 bases, the J end lost 6 bases, and 16 bases lay between the germline ends. Germline V lookup: CDR1 MNHEY, CDR2 SVGAGI. The CDR3 length is 13 residues. The CDR3 coding sequence is TGTGCCACATGGACTACTGAGCGCAATGAGCAGTTCTTC. It is translated as CATWTTERNEQFF.

The chain has TRBV5-4 and TRBJ1-1; D unresolved. Per the germline V gene, CDR1 is SGHNT and CDR2 is YYREEE (reference sequence). Deletions cut 4 bases from V and 0 bases from J, with 1 base between. The CDR3 extends over 11 amino acids. This chain's CDR3 is CASSLNTEAFF. CDR3 nucleotide sequence: TGTGCCAGCAGCCTGAACACTGAAGCTTTCTTT.

The rearrangement links TRBV7-8 to TRBJ1-2; the D gene is possibly TRBD1 (5 bases). The germline V gene has CDR1 SGHVS and CDR2 FQNEAQ. V lost 2 bases to trimming and J lost 7 bases, with 14 bases between them. The CDR3 runs to 14 residues. The CDR3 region has the DNA TGTGCCAGCAGCTTAAATGGGGGGATTAGTGGCTACACCTTC. Its protein is CASSLNGGISGYTF.

The gene calls are TRBV5-1 and TRBJ1-3; D remains unclear. Germline-derived CDR1 and CDR2 are SGHRS and YFSETQ. V was trimmed by 3 bases and J by 0 bases, leaving 10 bases between them. CDR3 size: 15 residues. The DNA of the CDR3 is TGCGCCAGCAGCTCGGGATACTTCTCTGGAAACACCATATATTTT. Translation gives CASSSGYFSGNTIYF.

This clone was observed a single time. The genes are TRBV7-8 and TRBJ1-1, with 7 bases that match TRBD1. Germline V gives CDR1 SGHVS, CDR2 FQNEAQ. The CDR3 covers 15 residues. J gave up 1 base and V 4 bases, and 6 bases lay outside the gene matches. CDR3 protein: CASSWGGQRNTEAFF. CDR3 bases: TGTGCCAGCAGCTGGGGGGGACAGAGGAACACTGAAGCTTTCTTT.

V usage is TRBV11-1 and J usage is TRBJ1-2; unclear D gene. Germline values: CDR1 SGHAT, CDR2 FQDESV (reference sequence). The CDR3 loop spans 15 amino acids. Deletions cut 6 bases from V and 2 bases from J, with 16 bases between. The DNA for the CDR3 is TGTGCCAGCAGTTCTCTACAAGGCCAAAACTATGGCTACACCTTC. Protein: CASSSLQGQNYGYTF.

V is TRBV6-1 and J is TRBJ2-5, with D uncertain. Germline V gene data show CDR1 as MNHNS and CDR2 as SASEGT. The CDR3 is 11 amino acids. Trimming shortened V by 6 bases and J by 5 bases, and 7 bases separated the two germline ends. Written as DNA, the CDR3 is TGTGCCAGCAGCCCCAGTGAGACCCAGTACTTC. It specifies CASSPSETQYF.

This rearrangement joins TRBV9 to TRBJ2-7; D remains ambiguous. Germline CDR1 reads SGDLS; CDR2 reads YYNGEE. The CDR3 spans 13 residues. With 2 bases removed from V and 2 bases from J, the gap between germline ends came to 8 bases. The chain's CDR3 is CASSVGPAYEQYF. The CDR3 DNA reads TGTGCCAGCAGCGTCGGTCCAGCCTACGAGCAGTACTTC.

With regard to this clone: A read error may account for a junction end that differs from germline. Other DNA variants within this sample encode the same CDR3. Written as DNA, the CDR3 is TGTGCCAGCAGTGAGGCGGGGGGGCCGCGAGAGACCCAATACTTC. This translates into CASSEAGGPRETQYF. The V gene is TRBV25-1, the J gene TRBJ2-5; 9 positions agree with TRBD2. The CDR3 contains 15 residues. Germline lookup yields CDR1 MGHDK and CDR2 SYGVNS.

The chain joins TRBV30 to TRBJ2-2; TRBD1 matches 8 bases. CDR1 and CDR2 from the germline V gene are GTSNPN and SVGIG (reference sequence). The CDR3 is 13 amino acids. V lost 4 bases and J lost 6; bases outside the gene matches: 4. The CDR3 coding sequence is TGTGCCTGGAATCGGGACAGGCCCGGGGAGCTGTTTTTT. Its translation is CAWNRDRPGELFF.

J is TRBJ2-1 and V is TRBV5-4; 11 bases align to TRBD2. Germline V lookup: CDR1 SGHNT, CDR2 YYREEE (reference sequence). The CDR3 is 15 amino acids. The trim removed 3 bases at V and 9 bases at J, leaving 8 bases unmatched. The CDR3 DNA reads TGTGCCAGCAGCTCCCTAGCGGGGGGCCTTTCTGAGCAGTTCTTC. Its translation is CASSSLAGGLSEQFF.

This clone was recorded a few times. The chain uses TRBV7-2 and TRBJ2-5; no clear D. The CDR3 is made up of 14 amino acids. V shed 5 bases and J shed 1 base, with 11 bases lying between them. In germline, CDR1 is SGHTA, CDR2 FQGNSA. The CDR3: CASSPGGPQETQYF. CDR3 in DNA: TGTGCCAGCAGCCCCGGCGGTCCCCAAGAGACCCAGTACTTC.

J is TRBJ2-7 and V is TRBV19, with unresolved D. The CDR3 is made up of 14 amino acids. Deletions cut 4 bases from V and 0 bases from J, with 10 bases between. Germline V gene data show CDR1 as LNHDA and CDR2 as SQIVND (reference sequence). CDR3 DNA sequence: TGTGCCAGTAGTAGGCCAGGCGCCTCCTACGAGCAGTACTTC. The encoded protein is CASSRPGASYEQYF.

A few counts support this clone. This chain joins TRBV7-9 and TRBJ1-1; D might be TRBD1 (6 bases). CDR1 and CDR2 (germline): SEHNR, FQNEAQ (reference sequence). The CDR3 is made up of 14 amino acids. The ends were cut back, 5 bases at V and 5 bases at J, with 15 bases in the middle. CDR3 DNA sequence: TGTGCCAGCAGCCAGGGGAGTTTGGGGACTGAAGCTTTCTTT. Its protein product is CASSQGSLGTEAFF.

V usage is TRBV6-5 and J usage is TRBJ2-7, with D perhaps assigned TRBD1 or TRBD2 (5 bases each). The length of the CDR3 is 15 residues. V gave up 5 bases and J gave up 6 bases, with 20 bases separating them. CDR1 is MNHEY and CDR2 is SVGAGI in the germline V gene. The CDR3 DNA is TGTGCCAGCAGTCCAAACTACGGGGCCCCCCGCGAGCAGTACTTC. Amino acid sequence: CASSPNYGAPREQYF.

This clone has more than one count but fewer than ten. The rearrangement links TRBV6-5 to TRBJ2-5; no clear D. The length of the CDR3 is 11 residues. Between the trimmed V and J ends, which lost 0 bases and 4 bases, there was a span of 0 bases. Germline values: CDR1 MNHEY, CDR2 SVGAGI. The CDR3 loop reads CASSYSETQYF. CDR3 DNA: TGTGCCAGCAGTTACTCAGAGACCCAGTACTTC.

This clone was detected only once. This rearrangement joins TRBV29-1 to TRBJ1-4; D is undetermined. The CDR3 loop spans 11 amino acids. Germline CDR1 reads SQVTM; CDR2 reads ANQGSEA. The V gene lost 6 bases and the J gene lost 8 bases, with 10 bases spanning the gap. As DNA, the CDR3 is TGCAGCGTCTCGCTGGGGGAAAAACTGTTTTTT. Protein product: CSVSLGEKLFF.

The chain's CDR3 is CASSLEGTSGPGAQFF. The CDR3 DNA reads TGCGCCAGCAGCTTGGAAGGGACTAGCGGACCGGGGGCGCAGTTCTTC. The chain employs TRBV5-1 and TRBJ2-1; 11 bases align to TRBD2. Germline V gene sequence: CDR1 SGHRS, CDR2 YFSETQ. The length of the CDR3 is 16 residues. Losses at the gene ends were 0 bases for V and 12 bases for J; bases not matched to a gene: 11.

The V and J genes are TRBV11-2 and TRBJ1-2, with 10 nucleotides matching TRBD1. V was clipped by 3 bases and J by 8 bases; unmatched bases: 6. This CDR3 has 14 residues. Germline lookup yields CDR1 SGHAT and CDR2 FQNNGV. The CDR3 here is CASSLAGTGEGYTF. The CDR3 nucleotides are TGTGCCAGCAGCTTGGCCGGGACAGGGGAGGGCTACACCTTC.

The CDR3, as DNA: TGTGCCAGCAGTGTCAGGGGGCGAGAGACCCAGTACTTC. It yields the protein CASSVRGRETQYF. V usage is TRBV25-1 and J usage is TRBJ2-5; TRBD1 aligns across 8 bases. This CDR3 has 13 residues. The germline CDR1 and CDR2 sequences are MGHDK and SYGVNS. With 4 bases clipped from V and 4 bases from J, the junction kept 2 bases outside the gene matches.

This clone was seen only once. The rearrangement joins TRBV30 to TRBJ1-2; possibly TRBD1 for D (6 bases). CDR3 length: 14 amino acids. The V end was cut by 3 bases, the J end by 2 bases, with 13 bases between. Germline CDR1 and CDR2: GTSNPN and SVGIG (reference sequence). CDR3 protein: CAWSIGGRNYGYTF. Here the CDR3 DNA reads TGTGCCTGGAGCATCGGGGGGCGCAACTATGGCTACACCTTC.